This T cell receptor (beta chain) originates from a study of OX40 agonist ivuxolimab in advanced cancers. Study summary: In three patients, partial responses were observed, one with hepatocellular carcinoma and two with cutaneous melanoma.

Study-wide results and limits: Circulating CD4+ and CD8+ T cells showed clonal expansion by week 6 at 0.1 to 3.0 mg/kg.

Assay used: immunoSEQ multiplex PCR; TCRdb lists only in-frame clones, some missing. In the table there are approximately 94,000 clones, around nine tenths of which are singletons. On this clone: Its antigen is still unknown.

Germline CDR1 is MDHEN and CDR2 is SYDVKM. CDR3 length equals 14 residues. The V gene lost 3 bases and the J gene lost 0 bases, with 9 bases spanning the gap. Patients were excluded for autoimmune disease history or systemic immunosuppression. The sample here was CD4+ or CD8+ T cells sorted from blood, taken in a trial of the OX40 agonist ivuxolimab. The chain links TRBV28 to TRBJ2-7; D uncertain. This receptor was identified in an adult with an advanced solid tumor such as melanoma, head and neck, liver or kidney cancer. The CDR3 here is CASSFPSGSYEQYF. In DNA form, the CDR3 reads TGTGCCAGCAGTTTCCCATCAGGCTCCTACGAGCAGTACTTC.